This is a list of T cell receptor beta chains from one sample in a study of shared clonotypes between healthy human individuals. Here immunoSEQ multiplex PCR was the method, and the copy in TCRdb shows in-frame clones only, minus some. The data show 750,000 to 1,000,000 clones, approximately 92% seen once. Sequenced input: naive CD8+ T cells sorted from blood. These receptors were taken from a man younger than 45 in good health. CDR3s include the opening cysteine and the closing phenylalanine or tryptophan. The order of the fields is V gene, clone size, J gene, D gene, CDR3 DNA, CDR3 protein. D genes are given only for firm matches. Some rows mark clone size as missing; the rest say once, few, many or name a class of expanded clone.

TRBV19	-	TRBJ1-4	-	TGTGCCAGTACCCCGCCGGGGGGACCAACTAATGAAAAACTGTTTTTT	CASTPPGGPTNEKLFF
TRBV29-1	-	TRBJ2-7	-	TGCAGCGTTGAATCAGGCCACCACATCCCCTACGAGCAGTACTTC	CSVESGHHIPYEQYF
TRBV11-2	-	TRBJ2-7	-	TGTGCCAGCAGAAATGAACGCTGGGCCTCCGAGCAGTACTTC	CASRNERWASEQYF
TRBV5-6	-	TRBJ2-7	TRBD2	TGTGCCAGCAGCGGGGCGGCTAGCGGGAGTAAATACGAGCAGTACTTC	CASSGAASGSKYEQYF
TRBV2	-	TRBJ1-1	TRBD1	TGTGCCAGCAGGCCTGACAGGGGAACTGAAGCTTTCTTT	CASRPDRGTEAFF
TRBV19	-	TRBJ2-7	TRBD1	TGTGCCAGTAGTGCCCCCGGACAGGGGGTTTACGAGCAGTACTTC	CASSAPGQGVYEQYF
TRBV6-5	-	TRBJ1-1	-	TGTGCCAGCAGTGTCAGGGTGGTGAACACTGAAGCTTTCTTT	CASSVRVVNTEAFF
TRBV4-1	-	TRBJ2-5	TRBD2	TGCGCCAGCAGCCAAGATTTCCGGACTAGACAAGAGACCCAGTACTTC	CASSQDFRTRQETQYF
TRBV5-5	-	TRBJ2-1	TRBD1	TGTGCCAGCAGCGCCCCGACAGGGTTCGTTACCTACAATGAGCAGTTCTTC	CASSAPTGFVTYNEQFF
TRBV10-2	-	TRBJ2-7	-	TGCGCCAGCAGTGGATTCGACTCCTACGAGCAGTACTTC	CASSGFDSYEQYF
TRBV7-9	-	TRBJ1-2	TRBD1	TGTGCCAGCAGCCTACTGGACAGGAAATTCCCTTATGGCTACACCTTC	CASSLLDRKFPYGYTF
TRBV6-5	-	TRBJ1-4	-	TGTGCCAGCAGTGGCCCCGGGAGCTCAAATGAAAAACTGTTTTTT	CASSGPGSSNEKLFF
TRBV27	-	TRBJ2-7	TRBD1	TGTGCCAGCAGCTTAGGAAACGGACAGGTCGGCTACGAGCAGTACTTC	CASSLGNGQVGYEQYF
TRBV11-2	-	TRBJ2-7	TRBD2	TGTGCCAGCAGCCCGGGAGGCTACCACTACGAGCAGTACTTC	CASSPGGYHYEQYF
TRBV28	-	TRBJ2-7	TRBD2	TGTGCCAGCAGTTTAGAAGGCGGGAGAGGGGCCTACGAGCAGTACTTC	CASSLEGGRGAYEQYF
TRBV28	many	TRBJ1-1	-	TGTGCCATACGAAGTCTGAACACTGAAGCTTTCTTT	CAIRSLNTEAFF
TRBV27	few	TRBJ2-7	TRBD2	TGTGCCAGCAGTTTATTGGGGACTAGCGGTTCCTACGAGCAGTACTTC	CASSLLGTSGSYEQYF
TRBV9	once	TRBJ1-1	-	TGTGCCAGCAGCTCCCTCGAAATGGGTAGTAACACTGAAGCTTTCTTT	CASSSLEMGSNTEAFF
TRBV2	-	TRBJ2-7	TRBD1	TGTGCCAGCAGATGGGTCGGGACAGGGTCCTACGAGCAGTACTTC	CASRWVGTGSYEQYF
TRBV11-2	-	TRBJ2-2	-	TGTGCCAGCAGCTCTTACACCGGGGAGCTGTTTTTT	CASSSYTGELFF
TRBV25-1	-	TRBJ1-5	TRBD1	TGTGCCAGCAGCCCAGGGGGCAGGAGCAATCAGCCCCAGCATTTT	CASSPGGRSNQPQHF
TRBV25-1	-	TRBJ2-7	-	TGTGCCAGCAGTGAAGTAGGAGGGAGGTCCTCTCTCTCCTACGAGCAGTACTTC	CASSEVGGRSSLSYEQYF
TRBV5-4	-	TRBJ2-7	-	TGTGCCAGCAGCCCCAGGGCGTCCGAGCAGTACTTC	CASSPRASEQYF
TRBV7-9	-	TRBJ2-3	-	-	CASILASGPTDTQYF
TRBV29-1	-	TRBJ2-1	TRBD2	TGCAGCGCCATAGCGGGAGGCCCTATCAATGAGCAGTTCTTC	CSAIAGGPINEQFF
TRBV9	-	TRBJ1-3	TRBD1	TGTGCCAGCAGCGCGGAGGGGGCAATTGGAAACACCATATATTTT	CASSAEGAIGNTIYF
TRBV7-9	-	TRBJ2-7	-	TGTGCCAGCAGCTCCAGGGGCCCCCGACGGGGTGAGCAGTACTTC	CASSSRGPRRGEQYF
TRBV27	once	TRBJ2-5	TRBD1	TGTGCCAGCAGTTATTCGGGACAGCAAGAGACCCAGTACTTC	CASSYSGQQETQYF
TRBV19	-	TRBJ2-1	-	TGTGCCAGTAGTGACCAGGGTAATGAGCAGTTCTTC	CASSDQGNEQFF
TRBV9	once	TRBJ2-1	TRBD2	TGTGCCAGCAGCGCCGGAGGACTAGCGGGATACAATGAGCAGTTCTTC	CASSAGGLAGYNEQFF
TRBV7-9	-	TRBJ1-2	-	TGTGCCAGCAGCTTCGCAGGGAACTATGGCTACACCTTC	CASSFAGNYGYTF
TRBV2	-	TRBJ2-3	TRBD2	TGTGCCAGCAGTGAATTAACTAGCGGGATAACAGATACGCAGTATTTT	CASSELTSGITDTQYF
TRBV7-9	-	TRBJ2-3	-	TGTGCCAGCAGCCAGAGTTGGGTAGGCGAAGACACAGATACGCAGTATTTT	CASSQSWVGEDTDTQYF
TRBV27	-	TRBJ1-5	-	TGTGCCAGCAGGACAGGCCAGGGCAATCAGCCCCAGCATTTT	CASRTGQGNQPQHF
TRBV9	-	TRBJ2-5	-	TGTGCCAGCAGCGTAGTCGGAGGGAGTAAAAGGGAGACCCAGTACTTC	CASSVVGGSKRETQYF
TRBV10-2	-	TRBJ2-2	TRBD2	TGCGCCAGCAGTTTTAGCGGGAGTTCTGGGGAGCTGTTTTTT	CASSFSGSSGELFF
TRBV30	-	TRBJ2-3	TRBD2	TGTGCCTGGAGTTTAGTCAGCGGGAGATACACAGATACGCAGTATTTT	CAWSLVSGRYTDTQYF
TRBV5-8	-	TRBJ2-7	TRBD2	TGTGCCAGCAGCTTTGGGCGGAGCGGGAGTCGTTCCTACGAGCAGTACTTC	CASSFGRSGSRSYEQYF
TRBV13	-	TRBJ2-1	TRBD2	TGTGCCAGCAGCTTAGGCCGGACTAGCGGGAATAATGAGCAGTTCTTC	CASSLGRTSGNNEQFF
TRBV28	-	TRBJ2-7	TRBD1	TGTGCCAGCAGTTTCTACAGGGGTAACGAGCAGTACTTC	CASSFYRGNEQYF
TRBV6-1	-	TRBJ1-2	TRBD1	TGTGCCAGCAGTGAGCTTGGGACAGGTAGTGGCTACACCTTC	CASSELGTGSGYTF
TRBV4-1	-	TRBJ2-3	-	TGCGCCAGCAGCCTGGAGACGCAGTTTGGGAGCACAGATACGCAGTATTTT	CASSLETQFGSTDTQYF
TRBV27	-	TRBJ2-7	-	TGTGCCAGCAGTTTCAGACAAACCTACGAGCAGTACTTC	CASSFRQTYEQYF
TRBV5-5	-	TRBJ2-1	-	TGTGCCAGCAGCTTAGGGAGCTACAATGAGCAGTTCTTC	CASSLGSYNEQFF
TRBV7-6	-	TRBJ1-1	-	TGTGCCAGCAGCCCCCGGGGGTGGGATCTTGGCACTGAAGCTTTCTTT	CASSPRGWDLGTEAFF
TRBV28	-	TRBJ2-5	TRBD2	TGTGCCAGCAGTCCAAGACTAGCGGTTATCCAAGAGACCCAGTACTTC	CASSPRLAVIQETQYF
TRBV7-9	-	TRBJ2-1	TRBD2	TGTGCCAGCAGCTTATCCCTAGCGGGAGTTCTTGAGCAGTTCTTC	CASSLSLAGVLEQFF
TRBV5-6	-	TRBJ2-5	TRBD1	TGTGCCAGCAGCTCTGACAGTTACAGGGGGATCACCCAGTACTTC	CASSSDSYRGITQYF
TRBV7-2	once	TRBJ2-1	TRBD2	TGTGCCAGCAGCTTACCACTAGGTATAAGCGGGGTCTACAATGAGCAGTTCTTC	CASSLPLGISGVYNEQFF
TRBV7-9	-	TRBJ2-5	-	TGTGCCAGCAGTCTCAGGGTCCAAGAGACCCAGTACTTC	CASSLRVQETQYF